Presented here are 27 T cell receptor beta chains from one specimen sequenced in a study of cytomegalovirus exposure and HLA in healthy donors. 60 Vbeta and 13 Jbeta primers were used in PCR. Clones were read by immunoSEQ multiplex PCR, and TCRdb kept only the in-frame ones, dropping some. The sample has 90,000 to 150,000 clones, around three quarters seen once. The sequenced sample consisted of PBMCs. All receptors come from a woman in her twenties or thirties in good health and CMV-seropositive.

This clone was observed once. The V call is TRBV7-2, the J call TRBJ1-2, with a weak D call TRBD1 (5 bases). The CDR3 extends over 14 amino acids. Germline CDR1 is SGHTA and CDR2 is FQGNSA. Trimming stripped 4 bases from V and 6 bases from J, with 15 bases between. CDR3 sequence: CASSSRREGHGYTF. The DNA of the CDR3 is TGTGCCAGCAGCTCCCGGAGGGAGGGACATGGCTACACCTTC.

The rearrangement uses TRBV7-2 and TRBJ2-7; 8 bases fit TRBD1. V shed 6 bases, J shed 4 bases, and the junction held 8 bases outside the gene matches. Germline loops: CDR1 SGHTA, CDR2 FQGNSA. The CDR3 spans 14 residues. Here the CDR3 DNA reads TGTGCCAGCAGAACCGACAGGGGTGGTTACGAGCAGTACTTC. Amino acid sequence: CASRTDRGGYEQYF.

V is TRBV5-4 and J is TRBJ2-7; 8 bases line up with TRBD2. The V gene's germline CDR1 is SGHNT and CDR2 YYREEE (reference sequence). J gave up 0 bases and V 0 bases, and 14 bases lay outside the gene matches. This CDR3 contains 19 residues. The CDR3, as DNA: TGTGCCAGCAGCTTGGTACGATTTAGCGGGGTTTCGGGCTCCTACGAGCAGTACTTC. This encodes CASSLVRFSGVSGSYEQYF.

V and J are TRBV19 and TRBJ1-5, with 7 bases matching TRBD1. The trim removed 10 bases at V and 5 bases at J, leaving 14 bases unmatched. This CDR3 spans 15 amino acids. Germline-derived CDR1 and CDR2 are LNHDA and SQIVND (reference sequence). CDR3 protein: CATASLVTGYQPQHF. The CDR3 DNA is TGTGCCACCGCCTCCTTAGTGACAGGGTATCAGCCCCAGCATTTT.

V gene TRBV4-2 combines with J gene TRBJ2-7; 7 nucleotides match TRBD2. CDR3 length: 16 residues. The V gene's germline CDR1 is LGHNA and CDR2 YNFKEQ. Trimming removed 0 bases from V and 1 base from J; junction bases left unmatched: 6. CDR3 sequence reads: CASSQDPGGGSYEQYF. CDR3 nucleotides: TGTGCCAGCAGCCAAGATCCGGGCGGGGGTTCCTACGAGCAGTACTTC.

This chain uses TRBV5-5 with TRBJ1-4; 8 nucleotides line up with TRBD1. CDR1 SGHKS and CDR2 YYEKEE come from the germline V gene (reference sequence). The CDR3 spans 16 residues. After removal of 0 bases from V and 6 bases from J, the junction contained 7 bases not matched to a gene. CDR3 in amino acids: CASSLAQGAFYEKLFF. CDR3 nucleotide sequence: TGTGCCAGCAGCTTGGCGCAGGGGGCGTTTTATGAAAAACTGTTTTTT.

V gene TRBV10-1 combines with J gene TRBJ1-5; 10 bases match TRBD1. The CDR3 is made up of 16 amino acids. The germline V gene has CDR1 WNHNN and CDR2 SYGVQD (reference sequence). Trimming removed 0 bases from V and 7 bases from J; junction bases left unmatched: 6. The CDR3 coding sequence is TGCGCCAGCAGTGAGTCGACGACAGGGGGCCTGCAGCCCCAGCATTTT. Translation: CASSESTTGGLQPQHF.

The V call is TRBV13, the J call TRBJ2-3; 9 nucleotides match TRBD2. V trimming: 0 bases; J trimming: 2 bases; junction bases outside the gene matches: 9. This CDR3 is built from 18 residues. CDR1 PRHDT and CDR2 FYEKMQ come from the germline V gene (reference sequence). CDR3 DNA sequence: TGTGCCAGCAGCTTAGGCCTGATAGCGGGGGACCTCACAGATACGCAGTATTTT. It translates to CASSLGLIAGDLTDTQYF.

The chain carries TRBV10-3 and TRBJ1-1; unclear D gene. The CDR3 runs to 14 residues. V shed 2 bases and J shed 2 bases, with 9 bases lying between them. CDR1 and CDR2 (germline): ENHRY, SYGVKD. CDR3 nucleotides: TGTGCCATCAGTGAGGTACAGACCAACACTGAAGCTTTCTTT. It translates to CAISEVQTNTEAFF.

This chain uses TRBV13 with TRBJ2-2; 7 nucleotides agree with TRBD2. CDR3 length equals 15 residues. Germline V CDR1 and CDR2: PRHDT, FYEKMQ (reference sequence). V lost 3 bases to trimming and J lost 6 bases; unmatched junction nucleotides: 7. CDR3 loop: CASSFSSGAAGELFF. The CDR3 coding sequence is TGTGCCAGCAGCTTTTCCAGCGGGGCGGCCGGGGAGCTGTTTTTT. The full variable domain, its missing parts supplied by reference TRBV13 and TRBJ2-2, is AAGVIQSPRHLIKEKRETATLKCYPIPRHDTVYWYQQGPGQDPQFLISFYEKMQSDKGSIPDRFSAQQFSDYHSELNMSSLELGDSALYFCASSFSSGAAGELFFGEGSRLTVL.

As DNA, the CDR3 is TGTGCCAGCTCCATGCGGTTTCCGGTTAGGCAGTATTTT. Amino acids: CASSMRFPVRQYF. This chain joins TRBV5-6 and TRBJ2-3; no definite D call. Trimming left V 7 bases short and J 11 bases short, with 20 bases between. Germline loops: CDR1 SGHDT, CDR2 YYEEEE. The CDR3 extends over 13 amino acids.

The rearrangement links TRBV5-4 to TRBJ1-1; perhaps TRBD1 as D (6 bases). V shed 3 bases and J shed 4 bases, with 16 bases lying between them. CDR1 and CDR2 from the germline V gene are SGHNT and YYREEE (reference sequence). This CDR3 comprises 15 residues. CDR3 in amino acids: CASSSGAPGITEAFF. DNA of the CDR3: TGTGCCAGCAGCTCAGGGGCACCAGGGATCACTGAAGCTTTCTTT.

The J gene is TRBJ1-2, the V gene TRBV11-2; D might be TRBD1 (5 bases). This CDR3 is built from 15 residues. The V gene's germline CDR1 is SGHAT and CDR2 FQNNGV. Trimming took off 0 bases at V and 2 bases at J, with 10 bases between the two ends. The CDR3 DNA is TGTGCCAGCAGCTTAGAACCCTCAGGGAACTATGGCTACACCTTC. This gives the protein CASSLEPSGNYGYTF.

The V and J genes are TRBV7-7 and TRBJ2-5, with D perhaps TRBD2 (6 bases). Germline V gene sequence: CDR1 SSHAT, CDR2 FNYEAQ (reference sequence). Trimming cost V 4 bases and J 3 bases, with 15 bases left between them. CDR3 length equals 15 residues. The DNA of the CDR3 is TGTGCCAGCAGCTCGCGTCCTAGCGTTGAAGAGACCCAGTACTTC. Translating gives CASSSRPSVEETQYF.

This rearrangement joins TRBV6-5 to TRBJ2-3; TRBD2 matches 10 bases. The CDR3 runs to 15 residues. V shed 6 bases, J shed 7 bases, and the junction held 10 bases outside the gene matches. CDR1 and CDR2 from the germline V gene are MNHEY and SVGAGI. The chain's CDR3 is CASRERGGLGNTQYF. The CDR3 region has the DNA TGTGCCAGCAGAGAGCGGGGGGGCTTGGGAAATACGCAGTATTTT.

The chain recombines TRBV28 with TRBJ1-2; 7 bases match TRBD1. The V gene's germline CDR1 is MDHEN and CDR2 SYDVKM. The CDR3 runs to 13 residues. The V gene end was trimmed by 6 bases and the J gene end by 4 bases; junction bases not matched to a gene: 5. The CDR3 DNA sequence: TGTGCCAGCAGGCGGGGACAGAGCTATGGCTACACCTTC. This codes for CASRRGQSYGYTF.

This chain uses TRBV6-1 with TRBJ1-5, with D tentatively TRBD1 (5 bases). V was trimmed by 6 bases and J by 3 bases, leaving 15 bases between them. CDR3 length: 15 amino acids. From germline, CDR1 is MNHNS and CDR2 SASEGT. CDR3 nucleotide sequence: TGTGCCAGCAGGAGACGCGACAGTACCAATCAGCCCCAGCATTTT. As protein: CASRRRDSTNQPQHF.

This clone was seen only once. The V call is TRBV5-1, the J call TRBJ1-3; maybe TRBD1 (6 bases). This CDR3 comprises 15 residues. Germline CDR1 and CDR2: SGHRS and YFSETQ. With 0 bases removed from V and 3 bases from J, the gap between germline ends came to 10 bases. The CDR3 sequence: CASSLAGADGNTIYF. CDR3 DNA sequence: TGCGCCAGCAGCTTGGCAGGGGCAGATGGAAACACCATATATTTT.

J is TRBJ2-2 and V is TRBV6-5; the D is unclear. Per the germline V gene, CDR1 is MNHEY and CDR2 is SVGAGI. The length of the CDR3 is 14 residues. V lost 0 bases and J lost 4, with 6 bases in between. The chain's CDR3 is CASSYSTSTGELFF. The CDR3 DNA reads as TGTGCCAGCAGTTACTCGACAAGCACCGGGGAGCTGTTTTTT.

V gene TRBV13 combines with J gene TRBJ2-1; TRBD2 aligns across 13 bases. Germline V lookup: CDR1 PRHDT, CDR2 FYEKMQ (reference sequence). Trimming removed 1 base from V and 6 bases from J; junction bases left unmatched: 3. The CDR3 runs 16 residues. The DNA for the CDR3 is TGTGCCAGCAGCTTAGAGGGACTAGCGGGGAGCAATGAGCAGTTCTTC. Amino acid sequence: CASSLEGLAGSNEQFF.

This chain connects TRBV18 to TRBJ1-1; 7 nucleotides align to TRBD1. This CDR3 region has 13 residues. Germline V lookup: CDR1 KGHSH, CDR2 LQKENI. Germline trimming cut 4 bases from V and 6 bases from J; bases unmatched to any gene: 5. CDR3 sequence reads: CASSRLQGPEAFF. CDR3 nucleotide sequence: TGTGCCAGCTCACGATTACAGGGGCCTGAAGCTTTCTTT. The full variable domain, rest sourced from reference TRBV18 and TRBJ1-1, is NAGVMQNPRHLVRRRGQEARLRCSPMKGHSHVYWYRQLPEEGLKFMVYLQKENIIDESGMPKERFSAEFPKEGPSILRIQQVVRGDSAAYFCASSRLQGPEAFFGQGTRLTVV.

In its sample, this clone was seen once. The chain uses TRBV4-2 and TRBJ2-1; D gene uncertain. The CDR3 sequence is 15 residues long. V dropped 0 bases and J dropped 5 bases, with 11 bases sitting between them. CDR1 and CDR2 (germline): LGHNA, YNFKEQ. CDR3 amino acids: CASSQELRQNNEQFF. CDR3 coding DNA: TGTGCCAGCAGCCAAGAGTTGCGGCAGAACAATGAGCAGTTCTTC.

The gene calls are TRBV19 and TRBJ1-5, with D possibly matching TRBD1 (5 bases). V was pared by 11 bases and J by 6 bases, with 17 bases between. The CDR3 has 13 residues. Per the germline V gene, CDR1 is LNHDA and CDR2 is SQIVND (reference sequence). For the CDR3, the DNA is TGTGCCGGTGGCGGGGGTTTCGCTCAGCCCCAGCATTTT. This codes for CAGGGGFAQPQHF.

The V call is TRBV4-2, the J call TRBJ1-1; D call uncertain. From germline, CDR1 is LGHNA and CDR2 YNFKEQ. The CDR3 covers 17 residues. The ends were cut back, 1 base at V and 0 bases at J, with 15 bases in the middle. The CDR3 DNA is TGTGCCAGCAGCCAAGGATATCGCAGTCACATGAACACTGAAGCTTTCTTT. This encodes CASSQGYRSHMNTEAFF.

This chain links TRBV7-2 with TRBJ1-6; TRBD1 agrees at 9 bases. CDR3 length: 15 amino acids. In germline, CDR1 is SGHTA, CDR2 FQGNSA. The V and J ends lost 2 bases and 7 bases, in that order; junction bases with no gene match: 3. CDR3 in DNA: TGTGCCAGCAGCTTATTTGGACAGGGGAATTCACCCCTCCACTTT. It yields the protein CASSLFGQGNSPLHF.

This clone was picked up one time. V usage is TRBV18 and J usage is TRBJ2-3, with 7 nucleotides matching TRBD1. The CDR3 loop spans 14 amino acids. Germline V CDR1 and CDR2: KGHSH, LQKENI. V trimming: 0 bases; J trimming: 6 bases; junction bases outside the gene matches: 3. CDR3 DNA sequence: TGTGCCAGCTCACCACCATGGGACAGTGATACGCAGTATTTT. Amino acid sequence: CASSPPWDSDTQYF.

V is TRBV9 and J is TRBJ2-7; a weak D match, TRBD2 (6 bases). The ends were cut back, 3 bases at V and 6 bases at J, with 13 bases in the middle. Germline CDR1 SGDLS, CDR2 YYNGEE. The CDR3 contains 13 residues. The CDR3 is CASSARAEGEQYF. The DNA of the CDR3 is TGTGCCAGCAGCGCCAGGGCGGAGGGCGAGCAGTACTTC.